The clone carrying this TCR beta chain was seen a few times. Its specificity is not known. Time point defined: week 23, last vaccination. The investigators gave 300 ug of mutant IDH1 20-mer peptide in each vaccine dose, together with topical imiquimod. Trimming removed 1 base from V and 1 base from J, with 8 bases in between. Germline lookup yields CDR1 MNHNS and CDR2 SASEGT. This CDR3 region has 15 residues. The data belong to a study of a mutant IDH1 vaccine in newly diagnosed glioma. Study at large: Vaccination began 4-6 weeks post radiotherapy alone, or with temozolomide cycles. The sex distribution of treated patients was 62.5% male and around 40% female, with a mean age of around 40 years.

Study observations and caveats: Changes in the top peripheral T cell clonotypes seemingly had no bearing on pseudoprogression.

Sequencing used immunoSEQ multiplex PCR; TCRdb keeps in-frame clones, though not all of them. The table lists tens of thousands of clones, over 70% of them singletons. The starting material was PBMCs, obtained from a glioma patient whose treatment included an IDH1 peptide vaccine. The chain is built from TRBV6-1 and TRBJ1-5; D remains unclear. The receptor was derived from a woman between 40 and 55 years old with glioma. Some clones in this sample may be carry-over from other donors' samples. This CDR3 is CASSEGGLSNQPQHF. The CDR3 DNA is TGTGCCAGCAGTGAAGGGGGTTTGAGCAATCAGCCCCAGCATTTT.